This T cell receptor beta chain was recovered during a study of T cells in Graves' hyperthyroidism and ophthalmopathy. Whole-study results and caveats: Ophthalmopathy, which appeared later, was predicted by the model a median about 5.9 months before onset.

As for this clonotype: Its specificity is not known. This could be a read error, since a much larger clone is one nucleotide away.

This CDR3 is 12 amino acids long. V lost 5 bases, J lost 5 bases, and 10 bases lay in between. Per germline, CDR1 SEHNR and CDR2 FQNEAQ (reference sequence). The source material, RNA transcripts, was used to amplify TCR beta CDR3 regions. The HTBI primer set served for first-round RT-PCR of the TCR CDR3. TCRdb used MiXCR to reprocess the multiplex PCR reads, holding one entry per CDR3 protein. Of under 250,000 distinct CDR3 sequences listed, roughly a sixth are singletons. Lactation, pregnancy, other autoimmune disease or uncontrolled infection excluded patients. This chain joins TRBV7-9 and TRBJ2-7; D may be TRBD1 (6 bases). The TCR originated in a man aged 50 to 60 with Graves' hyperthyroidism. Source material: blood. The DNA for the CDR3 is TGTGCCAGCAGCCGGACAGACAACGAGCAGTACTTC. It is translated as CASSRTDNEQYF.